The source of this T cell receptor (beta chain) is a study of blood T cells in healthy people across ages. Trimming shortened V by 6 bases and J by 4 bases, and 15 bases separated the two germline ends. The CDR3 totals 13 residues. CDR1 is SQVTM, CDR2 ANQGSEA, per germline. Combining a sample-barcoded 5' primer with a J-beta primer mix, a second PCR ran for roughly 7 to 12 cycles. TCRdb itself ran the 5' RACE reads through MiXCR, one entry per CDR3 protein. The sample includes about 1.4 million distinct CDR3 sequences, around 55% seen only once; the top ten take about 6.7%. This chain joins TRBV29-1 and TRBJ1-1, with a possible D match to TRBD1 (5 bases). The source of this sequence is a man aged 18-30 years in good health. Source material: blood. The CDR3 DNA follows: TGCAGCGTGAAGGACATGGGGGGCACTGAAGCTTTCTTT. Encoded protein: CSVKDMGGTEAFF.